This T cell receptor beta chain was found in a study of T cell responses to AZD1222 COVID-19 vaccine. The germline gives CDR1 SGHAT, CDR2 FQDESV (reference sequence). The CDR3 length is 14 residues. V gave up 4 bases and J gave up 10 bases, with 17 bases separating them. Sequencing was performed with immunoSEQ multiplex PCR; in TCRdb, only in-frame clones are kept and a portion is missing. The data hold about 130,000 clones, with approximately 89% observed a single time. The receptor was derived from an adult in good health. Material: peripheral blood, obtained on day 0 of AZD1222 vaccination. The chain joins TRBV11-1 to TRBJ2-1; D might be TRBD2 (6 bases). The CDR3: CASSSRTDGGEQFF. CDR3 DNA: TGTGCCAGCAGCTCAAGGACGGATGGGGGGGAGCAGTTCTTC.